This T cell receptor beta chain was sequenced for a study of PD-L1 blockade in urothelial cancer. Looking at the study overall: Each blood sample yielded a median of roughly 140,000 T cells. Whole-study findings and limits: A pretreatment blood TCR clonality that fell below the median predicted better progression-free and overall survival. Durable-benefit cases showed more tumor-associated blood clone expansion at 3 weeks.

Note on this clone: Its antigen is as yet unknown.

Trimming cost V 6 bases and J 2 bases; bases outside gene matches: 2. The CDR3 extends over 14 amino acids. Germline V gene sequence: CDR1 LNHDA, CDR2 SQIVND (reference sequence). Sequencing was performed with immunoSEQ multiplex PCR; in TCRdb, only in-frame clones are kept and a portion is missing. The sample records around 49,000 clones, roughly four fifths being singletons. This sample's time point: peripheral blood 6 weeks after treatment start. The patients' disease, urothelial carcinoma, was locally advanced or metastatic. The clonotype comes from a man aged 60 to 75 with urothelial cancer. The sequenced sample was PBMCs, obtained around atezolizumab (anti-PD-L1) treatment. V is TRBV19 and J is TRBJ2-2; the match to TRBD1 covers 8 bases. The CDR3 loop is CASSDRGNTGELFF. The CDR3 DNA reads TGTGCCAGTAGCGACAGGGGTAACACCGGGGAGCTGTTTTTT.